This entry is about one TCR beta chain. Trimming took 4 bases from V and 4 from J; bases not matched to a gene: 3. CDR1 and CDR2 (germline): SGHRS, YFSETQ. The CDR3 runs to 14 residues. TCRdb keeps only in-frame clones here, not all; method: immunoSEQ multiplex PCR. Of more than 110,000 clones listed, around nine tenths were seen once; the top ten hold 5.5%. The sample comes from a study of T cell responses to AZD1222 COVID-19 vaccine. The TCR comes from an adult in good health. Source: peripheral blood, taken on day 0 of AZD1222 vaccination. V gene TRBV5-1 combines with J gene TRBJ1-5; 9 bases match TRBD1. This chain's CDR3 is CASSAGQGNQPQHF. The CDR3 DNA sequence: TGCGCCAGCAGCGCGGGACAGGGTAATCAGCCCCAGCATTTT.